This T cell receptor beta chain comes out of a study of blood T cell repertoires in COVID-19. Across the study: Acute and convalescent COVID-19 specimens originated in the United States, Italy and Spain. In each case, the material was cDNA or gDNA derived from T cells, B-cell-depleted T cells, or PBMCs.

A word on this clone: The junction differs from germline at one of its ends, possibly a read error.

Per germline, CDR1 SGHAT and CDR2 FQNNGV. This CDR3 comprises 20 residues. Per the original methods: Using reference gene primer amplification, nucleated cell counts were estimated. The data were produced by immunoSEQ multiplex PCR, yet TCRdb's version contains in-frame clones alone and is incomplete. V and J calls and clone size are as listed in that table; D and trimming were resolved from the DNA. The repertoire includes roughly 250,000 clones, roughly 91% of them detected once, and around 0.8% sits in the top ten. This chain uses TRBV11-2 with TRBJ2-5; TRBD2 matches at 13 bases. The sequence derives from a man in his thirties or forties with acute or convalescent COVID-19. The material sequenced was peripheral blood. Written as DNA, the CDR3 is TGTGCCAGCAGCCTAGACCCTACTAGCGGGAGGGCCAGACGGAGGGAGACCCAGTACTTC. Encoded protein: CASSLDPTSGRARRRETQYF.